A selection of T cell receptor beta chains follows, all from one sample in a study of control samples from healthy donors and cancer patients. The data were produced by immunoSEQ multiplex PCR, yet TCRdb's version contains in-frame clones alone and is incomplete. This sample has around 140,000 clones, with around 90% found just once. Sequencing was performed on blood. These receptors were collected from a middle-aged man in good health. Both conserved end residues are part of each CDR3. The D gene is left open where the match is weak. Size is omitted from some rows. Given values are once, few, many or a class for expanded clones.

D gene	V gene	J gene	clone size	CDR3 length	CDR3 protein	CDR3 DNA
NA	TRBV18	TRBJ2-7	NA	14	CASSPRQNDYEQYF	TGTGCCAGCTCACCACGACAGAACGACTACGAGCAGTACTTC
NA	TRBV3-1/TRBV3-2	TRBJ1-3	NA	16	CASSQGKGILGATIYF	TGTGCCAGCAGCCAAGGGAAAGGGATACTTGGTGCGACCATATATTTT
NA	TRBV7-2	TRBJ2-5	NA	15	CASSTHDGEGETQYF	TGTGCCAGCAGCACCCACGACGGGGAAGGGGAGACCCAGTACTTC
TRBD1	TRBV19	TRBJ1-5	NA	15	CASSSRDRGYQPQHF	TGTGCCAGTAGCTCCCGGGACAGGGGATATCAGCCCCAGCATTTT
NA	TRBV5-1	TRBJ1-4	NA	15	CASSPTGQPGEKLFF	TGCGCCAGCAGCCCGACCGGCCAACCTGGAGAAAAACTGTTTTTT
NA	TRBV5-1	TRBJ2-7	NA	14	CASSLAAGQGEQYF	TGCGCCAGCAGCTTGGCAGCAGGGCAGGGGGAGCAGTACTTC
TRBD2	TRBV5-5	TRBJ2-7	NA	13	CASSSFGGVEQYF	TGTGCCAGCAGCTCGTTTGGGGGGGTCGAGCAGTACTTC
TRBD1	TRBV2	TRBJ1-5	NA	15	CASRGRGYGGQPQHF	TGTGCCAGCAGAGGCAGGGGGTATGGTGGTCAGCCCCAGCATTTT
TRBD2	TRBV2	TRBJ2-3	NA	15	CARETGGAGLDTQYF	TGTGCCAGAGAAACCGGGGGGGCCGGGTTAGATACGCAGTATTTT
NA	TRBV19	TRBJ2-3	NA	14	CASSPGAGLDTQYF	TGTGCCAGTAGTCCAGGGGCCGGTCTAGATACGCAGTATTTT
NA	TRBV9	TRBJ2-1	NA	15	CASSVGGLSYNEQFF	TGTGCCAGCAGCGTTGGCGGACTTTCCTACAATGAGCAGTTCTTC
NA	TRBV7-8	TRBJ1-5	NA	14	CASSSRRINQPQHF	TGTGCCAGCAGCTCTCGGAGGATCAATCAGCCCCAGCATTTT
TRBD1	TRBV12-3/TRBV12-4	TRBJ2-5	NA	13	CASSFPGGETQYF	TGTGCCAGCAGTTTTCCAGGGGGAGAGACCCAGTACTTC
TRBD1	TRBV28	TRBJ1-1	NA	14	CASAPTGTRTEAFF	TGTGCCAGCGCCCCGACAGGGACGCGCACTGAAGCTTTCTTT
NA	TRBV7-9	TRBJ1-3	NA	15	CASSLAAGFGNTIYF	TGTGCCAGCAGCTTAGCAGCAGGATTTGGAAACACCATATATTTT
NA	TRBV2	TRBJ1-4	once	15	CASSETGATNEKLFF	TGTGCCAGCAGTGAGACGGGGGCGACTAATGAAAAACTGTTTTTT
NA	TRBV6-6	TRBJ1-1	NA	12	CASAGIGTEAFF	TGTGCCAGCGCGGGAATAGGCACTGAAGCTTTCTTT
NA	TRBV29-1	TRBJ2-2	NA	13	CSGALTSTGELFF	TGCAGCGGGGCACTGACATCCACCGGGGAGCTGTTTTTT
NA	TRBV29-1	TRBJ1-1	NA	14	CSVEARSQGTEAFF	TGCAGCGTTGAAGCTAGATCACAGGGCACTGAAGCTTTCTTT
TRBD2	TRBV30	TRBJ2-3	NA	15	CAWSPGGARTDTQYF	TGTGCCTGGAGTCCGGGGGGGGCCCGCACAGATACGCAGTATTTT
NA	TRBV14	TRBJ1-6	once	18	CASSQEVSASSYNSPLHF	TGTGCCAGCAGCCAAGAAGTGTCCGCCAGCTCCTATAATTCACCCCTCCACTTT
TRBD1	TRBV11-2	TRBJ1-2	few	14	CASSSGTADYGYTF	TGTGCCAGCAGCTCCGGGACAGCCGATTATGGCTACACCTTC
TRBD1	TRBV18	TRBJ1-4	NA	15	CASSRRQGNNEKLFF	TGTGCCAGCTCACGCCGACAGGGAAATAATGAAAAACTGTTTTTT
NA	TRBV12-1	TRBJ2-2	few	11	CASSFEGELFF	TGTGCCAGCAGCTTTGAAGGGGAGCTGTTTTTT
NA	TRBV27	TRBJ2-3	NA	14	CASSFDSRTDTQYF	TGTGCCAGCAGTTTCGACAGTCGGACAGATACGCAGTATTTT
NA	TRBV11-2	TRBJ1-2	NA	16	CASSLDRFRTHYGYTF	TGTGCCAGCAGCTTAGATCGGTTTAGGACACACTATGGCTACACCTTC
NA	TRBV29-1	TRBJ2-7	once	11	CSVDKGYEQYF	TGCAGCGTTGATAAGGGGTACGAGCAGTACTTC
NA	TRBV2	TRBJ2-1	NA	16	CASREGPSVSYNEQFF	TGTGCCAGCAGGGAGGGGCCTAGCGTATCCTACAATGAGCAGTTCTTC
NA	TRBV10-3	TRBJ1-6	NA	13	CAISGTNNLPLHF	TGTGCCATCAGTGGGACAAACAATCTACCCCTCCACTTT
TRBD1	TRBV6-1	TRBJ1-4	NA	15	CASSENRGVYEKLFF	TGTGCCAGCAGTGAAAACAGGGGCGTATATGAAAAACTGTTTTTT
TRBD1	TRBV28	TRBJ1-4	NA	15	CASSHRETGNEKLFF	TGTGCCAGCAGCCACCGTGAGACAGGGAATGAAAAACTGTTTTTT
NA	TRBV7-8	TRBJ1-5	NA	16	CASSRSRDPSNQPQHF	TGTGCCAGCAGCCGATCCAGGGACCCTAGCAATCAGCCCCAGCATTTT
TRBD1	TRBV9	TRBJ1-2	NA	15	CASSVEDRGSRGYTF	TGTGCCAGCAGCGTGGAAGACAGGGGATCGAGAGGCTACACCTTC
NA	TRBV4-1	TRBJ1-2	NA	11	CASSQVGRYTF	TGCGCCAGCAGCCAAGTGGGTCGCTACACCTTC
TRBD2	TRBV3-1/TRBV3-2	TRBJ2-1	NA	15	CASSHSSGGYNEQFF	TGTGCCAGCAGCCATAGTAGCGGGGGGTACAATGAGCAGTTCTTC
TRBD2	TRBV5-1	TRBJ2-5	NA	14	CASSPGGGEETQYF	TGCGCCAGCAGCCCGGGGGGAGGCGAAGAGACCCAGTACTTC
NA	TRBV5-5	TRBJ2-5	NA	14	CASSHGTDQETQYF	TGTGCCAGCAGCCATGGGACGGACCAAGAGACCCAGTACTTC
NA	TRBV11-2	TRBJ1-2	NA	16	CASSSLARRGNYGYTF	TGTGCCAGCAGCTCACTAGCCCGGCGAGGGAACTATGGCTACACCTTC
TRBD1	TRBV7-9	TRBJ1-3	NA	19	CASSPGSRGLRRSGNTIYF	TGTGCCAGCAGTCCAGGGTCCAGGGGGCTTAGGAGATCTGGAAACACCATATATTTT
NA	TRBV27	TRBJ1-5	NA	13	CASSFAYNQPQHF	TGTGCCAGCAGTTTCGCGTACAATCAGCCCCAGCATTTT
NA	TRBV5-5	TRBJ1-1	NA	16	CASSLSQSLAYTEAFF	TGTGCCAGCAGCTTGTCGCAGTCGCTTGCCTACACTGAAGCTTTCTTT
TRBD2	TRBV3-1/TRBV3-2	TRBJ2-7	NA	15	CASSRGSGGTYEQYF	TGTGCCAGCAGCCGGGGTAGCGGGGGCACCTACGAGCAGTACTTC
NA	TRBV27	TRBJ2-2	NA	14	CASAVTQGTGELFF	TGTGCCAGCGCCGTCACGCAGGGGACCGGGGAGCTGTTTTTT
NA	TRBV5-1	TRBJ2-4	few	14	CASSSGTPGDIQYF	TGCGCCAGCAGCTCGGGGACTCCCGGGGACATTCAGTACTTC
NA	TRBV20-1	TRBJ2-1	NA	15	CSASGRRSSYNEQFF	TGCAGTGCTAGTGGGCGGCGGAGCTCCTACAATGAGCAGTTCTTC
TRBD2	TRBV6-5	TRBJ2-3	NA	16	CASSYSVAGLTDTQYF	TGTGCCAGCAGTTACTCCGTAGCGGGACTCACAGATACGCAGTATTTT
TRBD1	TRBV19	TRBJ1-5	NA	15	CASSTRDRSNQPQHF	TGTGCCAGTAGTACGAGGGACAGAAGTAATCAGCCCCAGCATTTT
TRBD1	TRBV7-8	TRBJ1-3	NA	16	CASSHRRGTSGNTIYF	TGTGCCAGCAGCCACCGCAGGGGGACCTCTGGAAACACCATATATTTT
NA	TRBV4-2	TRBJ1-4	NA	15	CASSPQGNRDEKLFF	TGTGCCAGCAGCCCCCAGGGCAATCGCGATGAAAAACTGTTTTTT
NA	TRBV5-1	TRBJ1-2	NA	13	CASSDSFNYGYTF	TGCGCCAGCTCGGACAGCTTTAACTATGGCTACACCTTC